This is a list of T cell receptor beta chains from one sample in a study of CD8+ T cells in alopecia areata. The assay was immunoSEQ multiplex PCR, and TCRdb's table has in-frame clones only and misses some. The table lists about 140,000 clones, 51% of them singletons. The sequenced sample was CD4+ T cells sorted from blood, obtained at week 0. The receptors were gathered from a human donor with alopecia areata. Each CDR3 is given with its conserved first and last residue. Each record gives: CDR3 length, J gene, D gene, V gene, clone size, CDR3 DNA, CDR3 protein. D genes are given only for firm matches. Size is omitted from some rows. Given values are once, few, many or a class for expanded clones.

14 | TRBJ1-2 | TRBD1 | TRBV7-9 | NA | TGTGCCAGCAGCTTCTGGGACAGGGACTATGGCTACACCTTC | CASSFWDRDYGYTF
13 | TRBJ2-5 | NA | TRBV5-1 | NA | TGCGCCAGCAGCAGGAGGGGATGGGAGACCCAGTACTTC | CASSRRGWETQYF
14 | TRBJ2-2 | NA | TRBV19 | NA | TGTGCCAGTAGTATCCCACAGACCACCGGGGAGCTGTTTTTT | CASSIPQTTGELFF
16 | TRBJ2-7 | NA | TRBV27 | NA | TGTGCCAGCAGTTTATATACGGGACACAAAATGGGAGAGCAGTACTTC | CASSLYTGHKMGEQYF
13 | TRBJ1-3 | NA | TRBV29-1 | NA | TGCAGCGTTGAATGGAACTCTGGAAACACCATATATTTT | CSVEWNSGNTIYF
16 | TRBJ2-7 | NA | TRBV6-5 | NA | TGTGCCAGCAGTTATTTGTCCAGGGGTGTGGTTGGTAAGCAGTACTTC | CASSYLSRGVVGKQYF
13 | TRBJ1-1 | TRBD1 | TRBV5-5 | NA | TGTGCCAGCAGCCAGGGACAGGGGGGATTGGCTTTCTTT | CASSQGQGGLAFF
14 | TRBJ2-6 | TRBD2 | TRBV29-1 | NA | TGCAGCGCGGGGGGAGCTTCAGGGGCCAACGTCCTGACTTTC | CSAGGASGANVLTF
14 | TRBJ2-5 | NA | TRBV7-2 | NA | TGTGCCAGCAGCCGAACCGGGTCCCTGGAGACCCAGTACTTC | CASSRTGSLETQYF
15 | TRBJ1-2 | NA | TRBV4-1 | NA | TGCGCCAGCAGCCAACAGGGGTCTAGCTACTATGGCTACACCTTC | CASSQQGSSYYGYTF
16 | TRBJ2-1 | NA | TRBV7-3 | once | TGTGCCAGCAGCTTAATAGGTGGGAGCTCCTACAATGAGCAGTTCTTC | CASSLIGGSSYNEQFF
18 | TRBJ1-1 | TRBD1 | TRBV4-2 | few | TGTGCCAGCAGCCCAAACGACAGGGTACATCAAATGAACACTGAAGCTTTCTTT | CASSPNDRVHQMNTEAFF
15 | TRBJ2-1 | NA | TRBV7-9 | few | TGTGCCAGCAGCTCAAAAAGGGACTTGTACAATGAGCAGTTCTTC | CASSSKRDLYNEQFF
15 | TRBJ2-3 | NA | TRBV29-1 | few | TGCAGCGTTGAAGAACCCAGGGCCGGCACAGATACGCAGTATTTT | CSVEEPRAGTDTQYF
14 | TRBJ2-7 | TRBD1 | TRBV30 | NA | TGTGCCTGGACGACAGGGTTTACTTCCTACGAGCAGTACTTC | CAWTTGFTSYEQYF
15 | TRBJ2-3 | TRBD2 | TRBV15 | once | TGTGCCACCCAAAAGGGACTAGCGGGAGTGGATACGCAGTATTTT | CATQKGLAGVDTQYF
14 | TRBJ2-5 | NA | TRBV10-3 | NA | TGTGCCATCAGTGATTCGACCCGGGGCGAGACCCAGTACTTC | CAISDSTRGETQYF
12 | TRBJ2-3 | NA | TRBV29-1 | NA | TGCAGCGTTGGGGGGGCCACAGATACGCAGTATTTT | CSVGGATDTQYF
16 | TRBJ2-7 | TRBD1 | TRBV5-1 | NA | TGCGCCAGCAGCTCCGTACCATGGGGGACAGGGGACGAGCAGTACTTC | CASSSVPWGTGDEQYF
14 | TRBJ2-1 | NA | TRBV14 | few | TGTGCCAGCAGAATCAGTGATCTCGGGGCTGAGCAGTTCTTC | CASRISDLGAEQFF
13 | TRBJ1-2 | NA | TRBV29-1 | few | TGCAGCGTTCATGGACAGTTGGGAAGTGGCTACACCTTC | CSVHGQLGSGYTF
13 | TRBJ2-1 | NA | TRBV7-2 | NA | TGTGCCAGCAGCCCGGGACACTTAGGTGAGCAGTTCTTC | CASSPGHLGEQFF
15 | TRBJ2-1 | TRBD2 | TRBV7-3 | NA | TGTGCCAGCAGCTTAACTAGCGGGAGGGCCGATGAGCAGTTCTTC | CASSLTSGRADEQFF
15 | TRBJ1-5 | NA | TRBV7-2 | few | TGTGCCAGCAGCCCCCGGGCAGGGGAGAATCAGCCCCAGCATTTT | CASSPRAGENQPQHF
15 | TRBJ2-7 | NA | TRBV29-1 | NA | TGCAGCGTTCTCCCCGCCGGGACTGGGGCGTACGAGCAGTACTTC | CSVLPAGTGAYEQYF
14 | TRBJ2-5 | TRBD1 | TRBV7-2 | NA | TGTGCCAGCAGCTTCGGGACAGTACAAGAGACCCAGTACTTC | CASSFGTVQETQYF
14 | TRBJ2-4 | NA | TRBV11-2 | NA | TGTGCCAGCAGCTCAGACCTAGCCAAAAACATTCAGTACTTC | CASSSDLAKNIQYF
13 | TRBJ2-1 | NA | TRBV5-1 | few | TGCGCCAGCAGCTTGGACTTGTACAATGAGCAGTTCTTC | CASSLDLYNEQFF
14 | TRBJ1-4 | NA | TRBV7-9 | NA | TGTGCCAGCAGCCTCGGGGGCTCTAATGAAAAACTGTTTTTT | CASSLGGSNEKLFF
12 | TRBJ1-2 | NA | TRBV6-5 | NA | TGTGCCAGCAGCTCCAACCCGAGTGGCTACACCTTC | CASSSNPSGYTF
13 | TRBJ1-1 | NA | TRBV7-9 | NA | TGTGCCAGCAGCTGGGGTCCTAACACTGAAGCTTTCTTT | CASSWGPNTEAFF
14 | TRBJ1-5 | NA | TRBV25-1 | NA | TGTGCCAGCAGTCAGGGGCCCCACAATCAGCCCCAGCATTTT | CASSQGPHNQPQHF
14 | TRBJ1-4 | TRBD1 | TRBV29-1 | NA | TGCAGCGTGGCCATCGGACAGGGGCGTGAAAAACTGTTTTTT | CSVAIGQGREKLFF
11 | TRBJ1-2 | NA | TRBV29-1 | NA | TGCAGCGTTGAAGCAGTAATAGGCTACACCTTC | CSVEAVIGYTF
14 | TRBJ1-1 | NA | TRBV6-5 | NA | TGTGCCAGCAGTTATGAAGGTCGTCCTGATGAAGCTTTCTTT | CASSYEGRPDEAFF
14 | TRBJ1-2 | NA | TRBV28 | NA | TGTGCCAGCAGTTTTTCGGGCAGCCCTTATGGCTACACCTTC | CASSFSGSPYGYTF
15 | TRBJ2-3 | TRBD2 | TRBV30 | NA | TGTGCCTGGGGAGGGGTAGCGGGAGATATAGATACGCAGTATTTT | CAWGGVAGDIDTQYF
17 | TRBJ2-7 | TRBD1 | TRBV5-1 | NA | TGCGCCAGCAGCCGTACCCTGGACAGGGGAAGCTCCTACGAGCAGTACTTC | CASSRTLDRGSSYEQYF
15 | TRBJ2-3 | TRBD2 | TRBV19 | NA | TGTGCCAGTAGTATAGCGGCGGGAGGGGCAGATACGCAGTATTTT | CASSIAAGGADTQYF
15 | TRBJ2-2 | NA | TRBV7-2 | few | TGTGCCAGCAGCTTAGGGGTGCTGAACACCGGGGAGCTGTTTTTT | CASSLGVLNTGELFF
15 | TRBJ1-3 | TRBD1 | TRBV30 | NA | TGTGCCGGTCTCCAGGGGGCCACGTCTGGAAACACCATATATTTT | CAGLQGATSGNTIYF
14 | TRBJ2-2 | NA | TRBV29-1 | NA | TGCAGCGTTGAGCGGGTCGCGAACACCGGGGAGCTGTTTTTT | CSVERVANTGELFF
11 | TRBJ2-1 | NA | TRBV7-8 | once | TGTGCCAGCAGCATCTACAATGAGCAGTTCTTC | CASSIYNEQFF
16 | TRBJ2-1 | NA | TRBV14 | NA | TGTGCCAGCAGCCAAGATTGGGAATACTCCTACAATGAGCAGTTCTTC | CASSQDWEYSYNEQFF
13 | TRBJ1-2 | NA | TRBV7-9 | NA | TGTGCCAGCAGCTCCGCGATAAACTATGGCTACACCTTC | CASSSAINYGYTF
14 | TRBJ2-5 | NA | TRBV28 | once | TGTGCCAGCAGTTTACGGGGGGCCGGGGAGACCCAGTACTTC | CASSLRGAGETQYF
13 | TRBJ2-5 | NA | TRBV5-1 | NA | TGCGCCAGCAGCTTAACAGGGCTAGAGACCCAGTACTTC | CASSLTGLETQYF
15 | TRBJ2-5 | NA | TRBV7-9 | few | TGTGCCAGCAGCCAACCAAGGGACTCCCAAGAGACCCAGTACTTC | CASSQPRDSQETQYF
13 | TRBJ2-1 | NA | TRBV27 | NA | TGTGCCAGCAGACGCCGGGAAGACAATGAGCAGTTCTTC | CASRRREDNEQFF
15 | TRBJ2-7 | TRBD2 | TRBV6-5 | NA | TGTGCCAGCAGTACCACATCTAGCGGGGGGTTCTGGCAGTACTTC | CASSTTSSGGFWQYF
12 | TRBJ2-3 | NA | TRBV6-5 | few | TGTGCCAGCAGCCCCAGTACAAATACGCAGTATTTT | CASSPSTNTQYF
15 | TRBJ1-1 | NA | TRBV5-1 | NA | TGCGCCAGCCATCTTATGGCAGGACTGAACACTGAAGCTTTCTTT | CASHLMAGLNTEAFF
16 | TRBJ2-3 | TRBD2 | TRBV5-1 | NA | TGCGCCAGCAGCCGGACTAGCGAACTTAGCACAGATACGCAGTATTTT | CASSRTSELSTDTQYF
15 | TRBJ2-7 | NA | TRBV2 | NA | TGTGCCAGCAGTGTTCAGAGACTCGTTTTCTACGAGCAGTACTTC | CASSVQRLVFYEQYF